Each of the 8 T cell receptor beta chains below was sequenced from the same sample in a study of shared clonotypes between healthy human individuals. Sequencing used immunoSEQ multiplex PCR; TCRdb keeps in-frame clones, though not all of them. The data hold about 680,000 clones, with approximately 90% observed a single time. Terminally differentiated effector memory CD45RA+ cells were left out of the naive CD8 fraction, which was CD45RO-negative and positively selected for CCR7. Sequenced material: naive CD8+ T cells sorted from blood. These TCRs come from a young man in good health.

This sequence joins TRBV4-1 and TRBJ1-1; tentatively, D is TRBD1 (5 bases). The germline CDR1 and CDR2 sequences are MGHRA and YSYEKL. Trimming took 5 bases from V and 5 from J, leaving 24 bases between them. CDR3 size: 17 residues. CDR3 coding DNA: TGCGCCAGCAGCTATACCGATTTGCGGGGGGTGGATACTGAAGCTTTCTTT. Amino acid sequence: CASSYTDLRGVDTEAFF.

The chain employs TRBV2 and TRBJ2-3, with D tentatively TRBD2 (5 bases). Germline V gives CDR1 SNHLY, CDR2 FYNNEI. This CDR3 has 12 residues. The V gene lost 7 bases and the J gene lost 6 bases, with 11 bases spanning the gap. The CDR3 DNA is TGTGCCAGCATCAGAGGGCCGGATACGCAGTATTTT. The encoded protein is CASIRGPDTQYF.

The V and J genes are TRBV2 and TRBJ2-7, with D hard to call. The CDR3 totals 11 residues. The ends were cut back, 9 bases at V and 0 bases at J, with 6 bases in the middle. Germline V gene sequence: CDR1 SNHLY, CDR2 FYNNEI. The CDR3 DNA reads as TGTGCCAGTCATGACTCCTACGAGCAGTACTTC. Its translation: CASHDSYEQYF.

This chain connects TRBV7-9 to TRBJ2-7; TRBD1 agrees at 10 bases. J was trimmed by 3 bases and V by 4 bases; bases with no gene match: 6. This CDR3 comprises 15 residues. Looked up from germline, CDR1 is SEHNR and CDR2 is FQNEAQ (reference sequence). Written as DNA, the CDR3 is TGTGCCAGCAGCTACTCCGGGACAGGGGACTACGAGCAGTACTTC. This translates into CASSYSGTGDYEQYF.

A remark on this clone: The same CDR3 can be traced to other DNA sequences in this sample. V gene TRBV6-5 combines with J gene TRBJ2-3; D is unclear. The CDR3 sequence is 13 residues long. CDR1 is MNHEY and CDR2 is SVGAGI in the germline V gene. The ends were cut back, 2 bases at V and 0 bases at J, with 3 bases in the middle. Here the CDR3 reads CASSYLSTDTQYF. For the CDR3, the DNA is TGTGCCAGCAGTTACCTTAGCACAGATACGCAGTATTTT.

As concerns this clone: This sample includes further DNA sequences coding for the same CDR3. The gene calls are TRBV7-9 and TRBJ2-2, with D possibly TRBD2 on 5 matching bases. Germline V gene lookup returns CDR1 SEHNR and CDR2 FQNEAQ (reference sequence). The CDR3 loop spans 12 amino acids. V was shortened by 4 bases and J by 6 bases, with 6 bases between the two germline ends. The CDR3 spells CASSSRAGELFF. The CDR3 nucleotides are TGTGCCAGCAGCTCGCGGGCCGGGGAGCTGTTTTTT.

This chain connects TRBV10-3 to TRBJ2-7; TRBD2 might be the D (6 bases). The V end lost 4 bases, the J end lost 0 bases, and 10 bases lay between the germline ends. The germline V gene encodes CDR1 ENHRY and CDR2 SYGVKD. The CDR3 runs to 14 residues. Written as DNA, the CDR3 is TGTGCCATCAGTGGCGGGGTGGGCTCCTACGAGCAGTACTTC. Amino acid sequence: CAISGGVGSYEQYF.

This clone showed up just once. This rearrangement joins TRBV29-1 to TRBJ2-1, with 9 nucleotides matching TRBD2. The CDR3 totals 19 residues. Looked up from germline, CDR1 is SQVTM and CDR2 is ANQGSEA. The DNA for the CDR3 is TGCAGTATCCTCACGGGGGTGGCTAGCGGGATAGTGTCTTACAATGAGCAGTTCTTC. Protein: CSILTGVASGIVSYNEQFF.